Reported below is one T cell receptor (beta chain). The data belong to a study of cytomegalovirus exposure and HLA in healthy donors. All the people who gave samples were healthy bone marrow donors. PCR primers comprised 60 Vbeta and 13 Jbeta primers. Assay: immunoSEQ multiplex PCR; the TCRdb copy retains only in-frame clones and omits some. This table has 150,000 to 200,000 clones, around three quarters appearing once. The CDR3 runs to 14 residues. Germline V CDR1 and CDR2: SGHTA, FQGTGA. The ends were cut back, 1 base at V and 7 bases at J, with 8 bases in the middle. The sequenced sample was PBMCs. The clonotype originates from a man younger than 40 in good health and CMV-seronegative. This rearrangement joins TRBV7-3 to TRBJ1-6; D is uncertain. Here the CDR3 reads CASSLSVSNSPLHF. The DNA for the CDR3 is TGTGCCAGCAGCTTAAGTGTTTCAAATTCACCCCTCCACTTT. Full variable domain (remainder filled in from reference TRBV7-3 and TRBJ1-6): GAGVSQTPSNKVTEKGKYVELRCDPISGHTALYWYRQSLGQGPEFLIYFQGTGAADDSGLPNDRFFAVRPEGSVSTLKIQRTERGDSAVYLCASSLSVSNSPLHFGNGTRLTVT.